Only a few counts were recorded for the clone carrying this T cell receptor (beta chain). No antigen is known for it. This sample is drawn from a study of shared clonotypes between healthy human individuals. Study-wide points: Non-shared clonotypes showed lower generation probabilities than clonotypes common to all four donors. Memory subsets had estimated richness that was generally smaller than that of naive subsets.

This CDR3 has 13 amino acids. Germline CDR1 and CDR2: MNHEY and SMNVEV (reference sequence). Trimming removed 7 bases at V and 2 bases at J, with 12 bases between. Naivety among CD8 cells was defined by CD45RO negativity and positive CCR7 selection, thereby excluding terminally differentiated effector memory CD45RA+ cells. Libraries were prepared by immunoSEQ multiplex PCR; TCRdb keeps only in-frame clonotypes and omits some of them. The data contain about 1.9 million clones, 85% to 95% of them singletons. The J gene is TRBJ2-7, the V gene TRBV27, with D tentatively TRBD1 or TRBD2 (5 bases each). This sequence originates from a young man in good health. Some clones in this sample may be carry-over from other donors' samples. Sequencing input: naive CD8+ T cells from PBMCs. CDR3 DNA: TGTGCCAGCACCAACGGGGCAGCCTACGAGCAGTACTTC. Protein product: CASTNGAAYEQYF.